The rows below give T cell receptor beta chains drawn from one sample of a study of blood T cell repertoires in COVID-19. TCRdb's copy holds only in-frame clones and misses some; the assay was immunoSEQ multiplex PCR. The sample has 140,000 or so clones; roughly 85% are singletons. Sequencing was carried out using peripheral blood. The receptors shown here come from a man in his fifties or sixties with acute or convalescent COVID-19. The CDR3 runs from the conserved cysteine through the conserved F or W. D genes are given only for firm matches. The size entry is marked missing in some rows and otherwise reads once, few, many or a size class.

J gene,clone size,D gene,V gene,CDR3 protein,CDR3 DNA
TRBJ2-3,NA,NA,TRBV30,CARGTALSTSGTDTQYF,TGTGCCCGCGGGACAGCCCTTTCGACTAGCGGCACAGATACGCAGTATTTT
TRBJ1-3,NA,NA,TRBV6-1,CASSEDPFRGNTIYF,TGTGCCAGCAGTGAAGACCCGTTCAGGGGAAACACCATATATTTT
TRBJ1-5,once,TRBD1,TRBV7-2,CASSRQGNQPQHF,TGTGCCAGCAGCCGACAGGGGAATCAGCCCCAGCATTTT
TRBJ2-7,NA,TRBD1,TRBV3-1/TRBV3-2,CASSYGTGNYEQYF,TGTGCCAGCAGCTACGGGACAGGGAACTACGAGCAGTACTTC
TRBJ2-3,NA,NA,TRBV3-1/TRBV3-2,CASSRGTTSTDTQYF,TGTGCCAGCAGCCGCGGGACGACCTCCACAGATACGCAGTATTTT
TRBJ1-1,NA,TRBD1,TRBV19,CASSARGQGNTEAFF,TGTGCCAGTAGTGCTCGGGGACAGGGTAACACTGAAGCTTTCTTT
TRBJ1-3,once,NA,TRBV5-6,CASSLAWVAGAGNTIYF,TGTGCCAGCAGCTTGGCCTGGGTAGCGGGGGCTGGAAACACCATATATTTT
TRBJ2-1,NA,NA,TRBV2,CASSEPSLSYNEQFF,TGTGCCAGCAGTGAACCTAGTCTCTCCTACAATGAGCAGTTCTTC
TRBJ1-6,once,TRBD1,TRBV6-5,CASSSPGQGRSPLHF,TGTGCCAGCAGTTCACCCGGACAGGGGAGATCACCCCTCCACTTT
TRBJ2-1,NA,TRBD2,TRBV5-1,CASSAGGTRWGEQFF,TGCGCCAGCAGCGCGGGGGGGACTAGATGGGGTGAGCAGTTCTTC
TRBJ2-7,NA,NA,TRBV27,CASSLRTSYEQYF,TGTGCCAGCAGTTTACGGACATCCTACGAGCAGTACTTC
TRBJ2-3,NA,NA,TRBV30,CAWSRVSGGTDTQYF,TGTGCCTGGAGTAGAGTCTCCGGGGGCACAGATACGCAGTATTTT
TRBJ1-4,NA,NA,TRBV4-2,CASSRSSGVSEKLFF,TGTGCCAGCAGCCGGTCTTCAGGGGTGTCTGAAAAACTGTTTTTT
TRBJ1-3,NA,NA,TRBV14,CASSPRSGNTIYF,TGTGCCAGCAGCCCGCGCTCTGGAAACACCATATATTTT
TRBJ2-3,NA,NA,TRBV5-4,CASSNDRLTDTQYF,TGTGCCAGCAGCAATGACAGGCTCACAGATACGCAGTATTTT
TRBJ1-2,few,NA,TRBV5-6,CASSLGGRQVLTGYTF,TGTGCCAGCAGCTTGGGGGGGAGGCAAGTTCTAACTGGCTACACCTTC
TRBJ2-1,NA,NA,TRBV6-2/TRBV6-3,CASSYSAGLLGNEQFF,TGTGCCAGCAGTTACTCGGCTGGGCTCCTGGGCAATGAGCAGTTCTTC
TRBJ1-5,once,TRBD1,TRBV28,CASSLEDRGGHQPQHF,TGTGCCAGCAGTTTAGAAGACAGGGGAGGGCATCAGCCCCAGCATTTT
TRBJ2-1,NA,TRBD1,TRBV2,CASSDGQGNNEQFF,TGTGCCAGCAGTGATGGACAGGGTAACAATGAGCAGTTCTTC
TRBJ2-1,NA,TRBD2,TRBV2,CASSPTSGYNEQFF,TGTGCCAGCAGTCCGACTAGCGGGTACAATGAGCAGTTCTTC
TRBJ2-5,NA,TRBD2,TRBV7-2,CASSSLAVQETQYF,TGTGCCAGCAGCTCTCTAGCGGTCCAAGAGACCCAGTACTTC
TRBJ1-1,few,NA,TRBV27,CASSPVRGGTEAFF,TGTGCCAGCAGCCCCGTACGGGGAGGGACTGAAGCTTTCTTT
TRBJ2-3,NA,TRBD1,TRBV5-1,CASSAPGQVTQYF,TGCGCCAGCAGCGCCCCGGGACAGGTCACGCAGTATTTT
TRBJ2-3,NA,NA,TRBV6-5,CASTTSNTDTQYF,TGTGCCAGCACGACTTCTAACACAGATACGCAGTATTTT
TRBJ2-7,NA,NA,TRBV27,CASSLGSGSSYEQYF,TGTGCCAGCAGTTTGGGGAGCGGCAGCTCCTACGAGCAGTACTTC
TRBJ2-5,NA,NA,TRBV7-2,CASSLVGLAQYF,TGTGCCAGCAGCTTAGTGGGGCTCGCCCAGTACTTC
TRBJ1-1,NA,NA,TRBV7-9,CASSSTGSNTEAFF,TGTGCCAGCAGCTCGACAGGCTCTAACACTGAAGCTTTCTTT
TRBJ2-2,NA,NA,TRBV7-9,CASSWGDTGELFF,TGTGCCAGCAGCTGGGGGGACACCGGGGAGCTGTTTTTT